The 21 T cell receptor beta chains reported below all come from one sample, sequenced in a study of Graves' ophthalmopathy and Graves' hyperthyroidism. TCR beta CDR3 regions were amplified from RNA transcripts. Second-round multiplex PCR came after a first-round RT-PCR that employed HTBI primers. MiXCR, applied by TCRdb to the multiplex PCR reads, yields one record per CDR3 protein. In the table there are around 1.1 million distinct CDR3 sequences, 35% to 45% of which are singletons. Sequencing input: peripheral blood or thyroid tissue (not recorded which). The source is an adult man with Graves' hyperthyroidism.

This clonotype has only a few counts. The chain is built from TRBV7-3 and TRBJ2-5, with D possibly matching TRBD2 (5 bases). CDR1 and CDR2 (germline): SGHTA, FQGTGA. The CDR3 extends over 13 amino acids. V lost 5 bases, J lost 5 bases, and 12 bases lay in between. The CDR3 spells CASSATTAETQYF. CDR3 DNA: TGTGCCAGCAGCGCGACTACGGCGGAGACCCAGTACTTC.

This chain joins TRBV19 and TRBJ2-7; D perhaps matches TRBD1 (5 bases). The CDR3 extends over 13 amino acids. V was clipped by 3 bases and J by 6 bases, with 12 bases between them. Germline V gene data show CDR1 as LNHDA and CDR2 as SQIVND (reference sequence). DNA of the CDR3: TGTGCCAGTAGTATCCAGGGATCGTCCGAGCAGTACTTC. Translation: CASSIQGSSEQYF.

Written as DNA, the CDR3 is TGTGCCATCAGCACTACAGGGAATAGCAATCAGCCCCAGCATTTT. As protein: CAISTTGNSNQPQHF. This sequence joins TRBV10-3 and TRBJ1-5; weak D call: TRBD1 (6 bases). V dropped 6 bases and J dropped 0 bases, with 12 bases sitting between them. There are 15 residues in the CDR3. Germline assignment: CDR1 ENHRY and CDR2 SYGVKD.

This chain's CDR3 is CASSYSRSWGGYTF. The CDR3 DNA is TGTGCCAGCAGTTACTCCAGAAGTTGGGGTGGCTACACCTTC. The gene calls are TRBV6-5 and TRBJ1-2; D call uncertain. Per the germline V gene, CDR1 is MNHEY and CDR2 is SVGAGI. The CDR3 runs 14 residues. V lost 0 bases to trimming and J lost 7 bases, with 12 bases between them.

This clonotype came up many times. V is TRBV10-3 and J is TRBJ1-6; 9 bases agree with TRBD1. Germline V gene lookup returns CDR1 ENHRY and CDR2 SYGVKD. The CDR3 spans 15 residues. V gave up 8 bases and J gave up 2 bases; unmatched junction bases: 4. CDR3 DNA sequence: TGTGCCATCGGCGGACAGGGGACCTATAATTCACCCCTCCACTTT. Translation gives CAIGGQGTYNSPLHF.

The sample holds many counts of this clonotype. CDR3 in amino acids: CASSQKEYSYEQYF. DNA of the CDR3: TGTGCCAGCAGTCAGAAAGAGTACTCCTACGAGCAGTACTTC. The rearrangement links TRBV7-9 to TRBJ2-7; D unresolved. V was trimmed by 6 bases and J by 0 bases, leaving 12 bases between them. Germline V lookup: CDR1 SEHNR, CDR2 FQNEAQ (reference sequence). This CDR3 is 14 amino acids long.

In this sample, this clonotype turned up many times. J is TRBJ1-2 and V is TRBV19; 8 positions match TRBD1. The CDR3 has 15 residues. Germline V CDR1 and CDR2: LNHDA, SQIVND (reference sequence). J gave up 1 base and V 3 bases, and 4 bases lay outside the gene matches. CDR3 loop: CASSIGDRGNYGYTF. The CDR3 DNA sequence: TGTGCCAGTAGTATCGGAGACAGGGGTAACTATGGCTACACCTTC.

This clonotype came up a few times. Lacking the conserved final phenylalanine or tryptophan, this CDR3 likely reflects a read error. This chain links TRBV10-3 with TRBJ1-5, with D tentatively TRBD1 (5 bases). The germline gives CDR1 ENHRY, CDR2 SYGVKD. The CDR3 has 13 amino acids. The V and J ends lost 4 bases and 1 base respectively, with 5 bases between them. The CDR3 DNA is TGTGCCATCAGTGGGGGGAGCAATCAGCCCCAGCATTGT. Its protein product is CAISGGSNQPQHC.

This clonotype has ten or more counts. The CDR3 region is CASSGGTNQETQYF. The CDR3 nucleotides read TGTGCCAGCAGCGGAGGGACAAACCAAGAGACCCAGTACTTC. V gene TRBV11-2 combines with J gene TRBJ2-5; D is tentatively TRBD1 or TRBD2 (6 bases each). The germline gives CDR1 SGHAT, CDR2 FQNNGV. This CDR3 is 14 amino acids long. The V gene lost 5 bases and the J gene lost 0 bases, with 10 bases spanning the gap.

This clonotype was observed at least ten times. The rearrangement links TRBV5-1 to TRBJ2-7, with 7 bases fitting TRBD1. Germline-derived CDR1 and CDR2 are SGHRS and YFSETQ. The CDR3 contains 14 residues. J gave up 2 bases and V 4 bases, and 6 bases lay outside the gene matches. CDR3 residues: CASSQAGTAYEQYF. DNA of the CDR3: TGCGCCAGCAGCCAGGCCGGGACAGCCTACGAGCAGTACTTC.

The sample holds many counts of this clonotype. This sequence joins TRBV20-1 and TRBJ2-7; no clear D. In germline, CDR1 is DFQATT, CDR2 SNEGSKA (reference sequence). Trimming left V 5 bases short and J 5 bases short, with 13 bases between. The CDR3 contains 12 residues. The CDR3 is CSASQGLHEQYF. The CDR3 bases are TGCAGTGCTTCTCAAGGATTGCACGAGCAGTACTTC.

This chain joins TRBV11-1 and TRBJ1-6; 8 nucleotides line up with TRBD1. Germline lookup yields CDR1 SGHAT and CDR2 FQDESV (reference sequence). CDR3 length equals 14 residues. The trim removed 5 bases at V and 9 bases at J, leaving 6 bases unmatched. CDR3 protein: CASSLGQAFSPLHF. The CDR3 DNA reads as TGTGCCAGCAGCCTGGGACAGGCATTTTCACCCCTCCACTTT.

The sample holds many counts of this clonotype. This rearrangement joins TRBV7-9 to TRBJ1-1; D unclear. V lost 5 bases to trimming and J lost 1 base, with 8 bases between them. In germline, CDR1 is SEHNR, CDR2 FQNEAQ (reference sequence). The CDR3 extends over 13 amino acids. DNA for the CDR3: TGTGCCAGCAGCCCCCCAGGGAACACTGAAGCTTTCTTT. It encodes CASSPPGNTEAFF.

In its sample, this clonotype was seen many times. The rearrangement uses TRBV24-1 and TRBJ2-7; weak D call: TRBD2 (5 bases). Germline V gene sequence: CDR1 KGHDR, CDR2 SFDVKD. The CDR3 extends over 16 amino acids. The V end lost 3 bases, the J end lost 6 bases, and 20 bases lay between the germline ends. As DNA, the CDR3 is TGTGCCACCAGTGATCCCGCCGGGAACCGGGCTTCCGAGCAGTACTTC. Its translation: CATSDPAGNRASEQYF.

This clonotype has at least ten counts. The rearrangement uses TRBV16 and TRBJ1-1; D perhaps matches TRBD1 (5 bases). Germline CDR1 and CDR2: KGHSY and FQNENV. Trimming shortened V by 4 bases and J by 1 base, and 10 bases separated the two germline ends. CDR3 length equals 14 residues. CDR3 coding DNA: TGTGCCAGCAGCCTAACGACAGAGAACACTGAAGCTTTCTTT. It encodes CASSLTTENTEAFF.

This chain links TRBV29-1 with TRBJ2-1; tentative D call: TRBD1 (5 bases). The V gene lost 5 bases and the J gene lost 0 bases, with 11 bases spanning the gap. CDR3 length: 14 residues. The germline V gene has CDR1 SQVTM and CDR2 ANQGSEA. The CDR3 nucleotides are TGCAGCGTTTCGACAGCTTCCTCCTACAATGAGCAGTTCTTC. Protein product: CSVSTASSYNEQFF.

In regard to this clonotype: The junction departs from germline at one end; a sequencing error may be responsible. The V gene is TRBV12-3 or TRBV12-4, the J gene TRBJ2-5; 7 bases are a match to TRBD2. The length of the CDR3 is 17 residues. As DNA, the CDR3 is TGTGCCAGCAGTTTTGGGGAGGGGCTGGGGTTTCAAGAGACCCGGTACTTC. It yields the protein CASSFGEGLGFQETRYF.

The chain uses TRBV19 and TRBJ1-5; perhaps TRBD1 as D (6 bases). This CDR3 has 16 residues. Germline loops: CDR1 LNHDA, CDR2 SQIVND (reference sequence). Trimming cost V 7 bases and J 5 bases, with 21 bases left between them. The CDR3 DNA reads TGTGCCAGTAATCAGCTCACAGGGTTTATGGATCAGCCCCAGCATTTT. Amino acid sequence: CASNQLTGFMDQPQHF.

Concerning this clonotype itself: Its ends do not fully match the called genes, so a read error is possible. V usage is TRBV15 and J usage is TRBJ2-3, with D perhaps matching TRBD1 or TRBD2 (5 bases each). CDR1 LNHNV and CDR2 YYDKDF come from the germline V gene (reference sequence). The CDR3 runs to 15 residues. For the CDR3, the DNA is TGTGCCAGCAGCGCATCCGGGACGGCCGTAGATACGCAGTATTTT. It specifies CASSASGTAVDTQYF. Complete variable domain (other parts from reference TRBV15 and TRBJ2-3): DAMVIQNPRYQVTQFGKPVTLSCSQTLNHNVMYWYQQKSSQAPKLLFHYYDKDFNNEADTPDNFQSRRPNTSFCFLDIRSPGLGDTAMYLCASSASGTAVDTQYFGPGTRLTVL.

In this sample, this clonotype turned up many times. The CDR3 coding sequence is TGTGCCACCAGCAGAGATGGGAGGATGACCACTGAAGCTTTCTTT. Its translation: CATSRDGRMTTEAFF. The chain recombines TRBV15 with TRBJ1-1; D gene uncertain. Germline V lookup: CDR1 LNHNV, CDR2 YYDKDF (reference sequence). Trimming took 0 bases from V and 4 from J, leaving 12 bases between them. The CDR3 is made up of 15 amino acids.

V and J are TRBV29-1 and TRBJ1-4, with D unclear. Germline V gene data show CDR1 as SQVTM and CDR2 as ANQGSEA. V lost 0 bases to trimming and J lost 7 bases, with 9 bases between them. The CDR3 runs to 13 residues. CDR3 region: CSVEDRRREKLFF. For the CDR3, the DNA is TGCAGCGTTGAAGATCGGCGACGTGAAAAACTGTTTTTT.